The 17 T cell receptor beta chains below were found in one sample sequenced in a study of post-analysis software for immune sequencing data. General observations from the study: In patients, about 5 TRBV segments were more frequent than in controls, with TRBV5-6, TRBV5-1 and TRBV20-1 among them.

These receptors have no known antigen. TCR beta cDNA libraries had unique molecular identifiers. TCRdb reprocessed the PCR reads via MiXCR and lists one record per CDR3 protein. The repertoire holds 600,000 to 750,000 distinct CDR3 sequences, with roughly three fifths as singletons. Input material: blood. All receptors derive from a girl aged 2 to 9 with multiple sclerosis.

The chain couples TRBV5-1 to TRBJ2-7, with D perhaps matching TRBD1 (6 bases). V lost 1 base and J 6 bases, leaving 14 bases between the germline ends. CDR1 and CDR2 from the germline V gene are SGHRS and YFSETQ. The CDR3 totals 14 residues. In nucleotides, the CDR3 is TGCGCCAGCAGCTTGCTGGCAGGGGCCGGCGAGCAGTACTTC. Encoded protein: CASSLLAGAGEQYF.

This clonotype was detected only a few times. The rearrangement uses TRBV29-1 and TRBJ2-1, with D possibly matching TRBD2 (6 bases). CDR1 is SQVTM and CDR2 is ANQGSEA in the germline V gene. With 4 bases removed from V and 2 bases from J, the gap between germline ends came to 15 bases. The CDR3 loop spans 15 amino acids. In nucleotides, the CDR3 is TGCAGCGTTGGGGAGCAGGCGGGAACCTACAATGAGCAGTTCTTC. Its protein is CSVGEQAGTYNEQFF.

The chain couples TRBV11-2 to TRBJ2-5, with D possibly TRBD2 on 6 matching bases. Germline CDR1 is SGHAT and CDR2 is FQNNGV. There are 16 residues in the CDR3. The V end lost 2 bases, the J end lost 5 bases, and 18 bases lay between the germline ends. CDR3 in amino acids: CASSLRRLNGRETQYF. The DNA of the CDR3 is TGTGCCAGCAGCTTACGGAGGCTGAATGGGAGGGAGACCCAGTACTTC.

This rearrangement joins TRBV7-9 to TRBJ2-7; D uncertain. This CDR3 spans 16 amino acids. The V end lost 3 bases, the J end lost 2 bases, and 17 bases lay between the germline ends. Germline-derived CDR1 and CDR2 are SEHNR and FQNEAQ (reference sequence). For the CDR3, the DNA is TGTGCCAGCAGCTTTATGGGGATCGACCCCACCTACGAGCAGTACTTC. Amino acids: CASSFMGIDPTYEQYF.

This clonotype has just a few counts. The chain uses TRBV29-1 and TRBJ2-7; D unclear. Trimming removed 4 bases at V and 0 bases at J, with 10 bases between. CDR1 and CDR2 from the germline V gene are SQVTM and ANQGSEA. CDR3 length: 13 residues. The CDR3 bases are TGCAGCGTTGCGGGCGTCAGCTCCTACGAGCAGTACTTC. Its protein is CSVAGVSSYEQYF.

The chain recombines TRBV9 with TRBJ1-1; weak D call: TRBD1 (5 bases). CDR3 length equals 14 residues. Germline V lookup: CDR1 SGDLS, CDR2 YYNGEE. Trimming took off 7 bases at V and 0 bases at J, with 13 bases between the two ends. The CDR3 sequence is CASSSTDMNTEAFF. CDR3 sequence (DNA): TGTGCCAGCTCTTCGACAGATATGAACACTGAAGCTTTCTTT.

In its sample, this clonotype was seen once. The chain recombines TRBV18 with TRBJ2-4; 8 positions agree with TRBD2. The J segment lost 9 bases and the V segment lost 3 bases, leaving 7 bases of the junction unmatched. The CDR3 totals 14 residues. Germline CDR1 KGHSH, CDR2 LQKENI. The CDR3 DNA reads TGTGCCAGCTCACCCGGACTAGCTGAAAGCATTCAGTACTTC. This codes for CASSPGLAESIQYF. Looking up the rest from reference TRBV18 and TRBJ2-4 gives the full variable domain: NAGVMQNPRHLVRRRGQEARLRCSPMKGHSHVYWYRQLPEEGLKFMVYLQKENIIDESGMPKERFSAEFPKEGPSILRIQQVVRGDSAAYFCASSPGLAESIQYFGAGTRLSVL.

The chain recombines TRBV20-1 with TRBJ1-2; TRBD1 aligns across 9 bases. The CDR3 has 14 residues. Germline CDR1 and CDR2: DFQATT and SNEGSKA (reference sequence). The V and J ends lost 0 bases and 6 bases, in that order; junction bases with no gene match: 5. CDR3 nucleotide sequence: TGCAGTGCTAGAGATCTAGACAGGGGGAATGGCTACACCTTC. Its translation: CSARDLDRGNGYTF.

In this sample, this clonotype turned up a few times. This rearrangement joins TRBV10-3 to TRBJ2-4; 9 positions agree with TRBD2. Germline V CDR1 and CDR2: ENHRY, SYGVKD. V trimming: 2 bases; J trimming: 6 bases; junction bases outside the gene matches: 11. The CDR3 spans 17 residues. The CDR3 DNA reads TGTGCCATCAGTGAGACTTTACCGGGACTAGCAGGAAACATTCAGTACTTC. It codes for CAISETLPGLAGNIQYF.

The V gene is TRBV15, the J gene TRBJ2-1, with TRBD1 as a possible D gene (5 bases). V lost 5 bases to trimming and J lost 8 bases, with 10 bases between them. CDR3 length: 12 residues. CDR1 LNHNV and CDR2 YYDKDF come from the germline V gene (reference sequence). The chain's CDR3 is CATSGWGHEQFF. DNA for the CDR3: TGTGCCACCAGCGGGTGGGGCCATGAGCAGTTCTTC.

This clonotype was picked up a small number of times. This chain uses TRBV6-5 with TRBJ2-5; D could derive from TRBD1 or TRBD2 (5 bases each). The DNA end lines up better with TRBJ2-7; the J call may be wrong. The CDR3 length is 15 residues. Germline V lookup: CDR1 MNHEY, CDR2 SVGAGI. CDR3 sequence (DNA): TGTGCCAGCAGTTACTTGAGGGGAGCTAGCTACGAGCAGTACTTC. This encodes CASSYLRGASYEQYF.

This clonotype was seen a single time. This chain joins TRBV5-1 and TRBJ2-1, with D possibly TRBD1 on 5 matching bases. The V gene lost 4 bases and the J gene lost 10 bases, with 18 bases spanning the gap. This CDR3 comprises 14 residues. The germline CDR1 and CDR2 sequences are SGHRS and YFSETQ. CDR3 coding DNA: TGCGCCAGCAGCCGCAAAACAGGTAAAAGGGAGCAGTTCTTC. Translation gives CASSRKTGKREQFF.

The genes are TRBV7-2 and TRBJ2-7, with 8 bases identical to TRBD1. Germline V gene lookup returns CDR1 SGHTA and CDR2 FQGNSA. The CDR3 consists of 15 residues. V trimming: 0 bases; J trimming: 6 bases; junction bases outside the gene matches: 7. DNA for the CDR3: TGTGCCAGCAGCTTAGCGCCCATGGACAGGGCCGAGCAGTACTTC. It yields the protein CASSLAPMDRAEQYF.

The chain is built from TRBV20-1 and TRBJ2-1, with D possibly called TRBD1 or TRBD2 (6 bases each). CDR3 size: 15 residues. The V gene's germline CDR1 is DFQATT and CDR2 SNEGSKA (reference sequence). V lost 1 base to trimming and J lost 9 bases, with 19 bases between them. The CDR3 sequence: CSARGGSVRGVEQFF. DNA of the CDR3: TGCAGTGCTAGAGGGGGAAGTGTTAGGGGGGTTGAGCAGTTCTTC.

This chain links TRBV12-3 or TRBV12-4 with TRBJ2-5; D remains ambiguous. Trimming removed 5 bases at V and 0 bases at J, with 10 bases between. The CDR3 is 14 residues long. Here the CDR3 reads CASSKGGYQETQYF. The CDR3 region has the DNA TGTGCCAGCAGTAAGGGTGGCTACCAAGAGACCCAGTACTTC.

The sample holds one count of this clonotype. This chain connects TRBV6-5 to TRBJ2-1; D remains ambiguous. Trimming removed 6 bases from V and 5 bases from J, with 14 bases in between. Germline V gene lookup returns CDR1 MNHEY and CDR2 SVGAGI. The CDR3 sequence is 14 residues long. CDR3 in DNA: TGTGCCAGCAGGGGCCCGCAAAGGAACAATGAGCAGTTCTTC. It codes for CASRGPQRNNEQFF.

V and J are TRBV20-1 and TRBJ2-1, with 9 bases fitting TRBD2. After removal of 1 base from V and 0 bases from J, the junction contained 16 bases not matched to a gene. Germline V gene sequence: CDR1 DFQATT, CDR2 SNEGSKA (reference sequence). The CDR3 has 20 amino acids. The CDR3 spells CSARALGASGVSSSYNEQFF. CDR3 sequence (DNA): TGCAGTGCTAGAGCCCTCGGGGCTAGCGGGGTCTCAAGCTCCTACAATGAGCAGTTCTTC.